The 14 T cell receptor beta chains listed next were all sequenced from one sample in a study of Graves' ophthalmopathy and Graves' hyperthyroidism. TCR beta CDR3 regions were amplified from RNA transcripts. RT-PCR with HTBI primers came first, then second-round multiplex PCR. TCRdb re-called the multiplex PCR reads through MiXCR, storing one row per CDR3 protein. The data hold 600,000 to 700,000 distinct CDR3 sequences, with roughly 39% observed a single time. Material: peripheral blood. These receptors were collected from an adult man with Graves' ophthalmopathy.

Regarding this clonotype: The junction departs from the called germline gene at one end, perhaps through a read error. CDR3 nucleotide sequence: TGTGCCAGCAGTTCTATCCGGACGTATGGCCACACCTTC. Protein: CASSSIRTYGHTF. The chain uses TRBV6-5 and TRBJ1-2; D remains unclear. Per germline, CDR1 MNHEY and CDR2 SVGAGI. The CDR3 loop spans 13 amino acids.

This clonotype was detected ten times or more. V is TRBV12-3 or TRBV12-4 and J is TRBJ1-2; TRBD1 matches 10 bases. Losses at the gene ends were 5 bases for V and 4 bases for J; bases not matched to a gene: 7. The CDR3 has 15 amino acids. The CDR3 DNA reads as TGTGCCAGCAGTCCCCCGGGACAGGGGATCTATGGCTACACCTTC. It yields the protein CASSPPGQGIYGYTF.

This sequence joins TRBV11-2 and TRBJ1-6; D possibly corresponds to TRBD1 (5 bases). Germline V gene lookup returns CDR1 SGHAT and CDR2 FQNNGV. CDR3 length: 18 residues. The ends were cut back, 1 base at V and 4 bases at J, with 17 bases in the middle. CDR3 nucleotides: TGTGCCAGCAGCTTAGGGTCAGGGCCGAAGGGATATAATTCACCCCTCCACTTT. The encoded protein is CASSLGSGPKGYNSPLHF.

The CDR3 spells CASNGQGFDYGYTF. Here the CDR3 DNA reads TGTGCCAGCAATGGACAGGGGTTTGACTATGGCTACACCTTC. This chain connects TRBV6-1 to TRBJ1-2; 9 nucleotides align to TRBD1. The CDR3 has 14 residues. The V segment lost 7 bases and the J segment 3 bases; nucleotides outside the gene matches: 6. Per the germline V gene, CDR1 is MNHNS and CDR2 is SASEGT.

This chain connects TRBV15 to TRBJ1-5, with D unclear. The CDR3 is 14 amino acids. Germline values: CDR1 LNHNV, CDR2 YYDKDF (reference sequence). Between the trimmed V and J ends, which lost 3 bases and 2 bases, there was a span of 8 bases. The CDR3 DNA reads TGTGCCACCAGCAGCAGAAGGCGCAATCAGCCCCAGCATTTT. It codes for CATSSRRRNQPQHF.

This clonotype was seen repeatedly, ten times or more. This chain links TRBV20-1 with TRBJ2-5; perhaps TRBD1 as D (5 bases). V was trimmed by 1 base and J by 5 bases, leaving 8 bases between them. Germline CDR1 reads DFQATT; CDR2 reads SNEGSKA (reference sequence). CDR3 length: 12 residues. The CDR3 here is CSARVGHETQYF. In DNA, the CDR3 is TGCAGTGCTAGAGTGGGGCACGAGACCCAGTACTTC.

This clonotype was seen more than once but under ten times. This chain connects TRBV11-2 to TRBJ2-7, with D perhaps matching TRBD1 (6 bases). This CDR3 has 13 residues. Germline V CDR1 and CDR2: SGHAT, FQNNGV. V shed 5 bases and J shed 4 bases, with 12 bases lying between them. The CDR3 DNA reads as TGTGCCAGCAGCACACAGCAGGGGTACGAGCAGTACTTC. This gives the protein CASSTQQGYEQYF.

This clonotype was recorded a few times. The J gene is TRBJ2-7, the V gene TRBV20-1; 7 nucleotides match TRBD1. Germline V CDR1 and CDR2: DFQATT, SNEGSKA (reference sequence). The CDR3 loop spans 14 amino acids. V trimming: 1 base; J trimming: 4 bases; junction bases outside the gene matches: 7. The CDR3 spells CSARGDSRSYEQYF. DNA for the CDR3: TGCAGTGCTAGAGGGGACAGCCGCTCATACGAGCAGTACTTC.

There are many counts of this clonotype. The rearrangement uses TRBV5-1 and TRBJ2-5; perhaps TRBD1 as D (6 bases). V lost 3 bases and J 2 bases, leaving 11 bases between the germline ends. The germline V gene encodes CDR1 SGHRS and CDR2 YFSETQ. The CDR3 is made up of 14 amino acids. CDR3 bases: TGCGCCAGCAGCTCCGGGACACCTCAAGAGACCCAGTACTTC. This translates into CASSSGTPQETQYF.

Comments on this clonotype: The junction departs from the called germline gene at one end, perhaps through a read error. This rearrangement joins TRBV5-1 to TRBJ2-5; TRBD2 aligns across 9 bases. Germline V CDR1 and CDR2: SGHRS, YFSETQ. The CDR3 runs to 17 residues. DNA for the CDR3: TGCGCCAGCAGCCTCCTACCACTAGCGGGCGGTCAAGAGTCCCAGTACTTC. Encoded protein: CASSLLPLAGGQESQYF.

Only a few counts were recorded for this clonotype. The V gene is TRBV4-2, the J gene TRBJ1-1; D may be TRBD1 (5 bases). The V gene's germline CDR1 is LGHNA and CDR2 YNFKEQ. The CDR3 runs to 15 residues. V was pared by 1 base and J by 1 base, with 10 bases between. In DNA form, the CDR3 reads TGTGCCAGCAGCCAAGCGGGACTTAAGAACACTGAAGCTTTCTTT. Translating gives CASSQAGLKNTEAFF.

This clonotype was detected many times. This chain links TRBV9 with TRBJ2-5; 7 bases agree with TRBD2. The length of the CDR3 is 13 residues. Per the germline V gene, CDR1 is SGDLS and CDR2 is YYNGEE. V trimming: 3 bases; J trimming: 6 bases; junction bases outside the gene matches: 5. The DNA for the CDR3 is TGTGCCAGCAGCGAAGCGGGATTGCAGACCCAGTACTTC. This codes for CASSEAGLQTQYF.

The chain recombines TRBV4-3 with TRBJ1-5, with 7 bases fitting TRBD1. Trimming at V came to 3 bases and at J to 6 bases, leaving 5 bases not matched to a gene. Germline lookup yields CDR1 LGHNA and CDR2 YSLEER. This CDR3 is 14 amino acids long. For the CDR3, the DNA is TGCGCCAGCAGCCAGTACAGGGGCCCTCAGCCCCAGCATTTT. Protein: CASSQYRGPQPQHF.

This clonotype came up many times. V gene TRBV5-1 combines with J gene TRBJ1-2; D call uncertain. Germline CDR1 and CDR2: SGHRS and YFSETQ. Trimming removed 1 base at V and 5 bases at J, with 9 bases between. This CDR3 has 13 residues. The CDR3 coding sequence is TGCGCCAGCAGCTTGCCGTCGGCTTATGGCTACACCTTC. Protein sequence: CASSLPSAYGYTF. The complete variable domain, with remaining parts taken from reference TRBV5-1 and TRBJ1-2, reads KAGVTQTPRYLIKTRGQQVTLSCSPISGHRSVSWYQQTPGQGLQFLFEYFSETQRNKGNFPGRFSGRQFSNSRSEMNVSTLELGDSALYLCASSLPSAYGYTFGSGTRLTVV.